Presented here are 10 T cell receptor beta chains from one specimen sequenced in a study of control samples from healthy donors and cancer patients. Sequencing used immunoSEQ multiplex PCR; TCRdb keeps in-frame clones, though not all of them. The top ten clones hold over 6.5% of a sample with just over 150,000 clones, over 85% of them seen once. The source material was blood. These receptors all stem from a woman aged 40 to 49 in good health.

This chain connects TRBV6-5 to TRBJ1-2, with 7 nucleotides matching TRBD1. V lost 7 bases, J lost 1 base, and 6 bases stayed unmatched. The germline CDR1 and CDR2 sequences are MNHEY and SVGAGI. The CDR3 is 14 residues long. CDR3 loop: CASISGGVNYGYTF. The CDR3 coding sequence is TGTGCCAGCATTTCAGGGGGAGTTAACTATGGCTACACCTTC.

This sequence joins TRBV10-3 and TRBJ2-3, with 7 nucleotides matching TRBD1. V lost 3 bases to trimming and J lost 10 bases; unmatched junction nucleotides: 13. This CDR3 is 15 amino acids long. Germline V gene lookup returns CDR1 ENHRY and CDR2 SYGVKD. The CDR3: CAISDSGTEFKPQYF. In DNA form, the CDR3 reads TGTGCCATCAGTGACTCCGGGACAGAGTTTAAGCCGCAGTATTTT.

The J gene is TRBJ2-3, the V gene TRBV5-1, with 10 bases that match TRBD2. This CDR3 is 16 amino acids long. The trim removed 4 bases at V and 0 bases at J, leaving 5 bases unmatched. Germline V gene data show CDR1 as SGHRS and CDR2 as YFSETQ. The CDR3, as DNA: TGCGCCAGCAGCCCGCGGACTAGCGGTAGCACAGATACGCAGTATTTT. This codes for CASSPRTSGSTDTQYF.

The genes are TRBV11-2 and TRBJ1-1; unclear D gene. CDR3 length equals 13 residues. The germline V and J ends were trimmed by 5 bases and 4 bases, with 11 bases remaining between them. Germline lookup yields CDR1 SGHAT and CDR2 FQNNGV. CDR3 coding DNA: TGTGCCAGCAGCGGAAGCGGTCCCACTGAAGCTTTCTTT. It specifies CASSGSGPTEAFF.

The V and J genes are TRBV7-9 and TRBJ2-3; D remains unclear. Germline values: CDR1 SEHNR, CDR2 FQNEAQ (reference sequence). CDR3 length equals 13 residues. Between the trimmed V and J ends, which lost 6 bases and 0 bases, there was a span of 7 bases. This CDR3 reads CASRRVSTDTQYF. CDR3 DNA: TGTGCCAGCAGACGGGTTAGCACAGATACGCAGTATTTT.

DNA for the CDR3: TGTGCCAGCTCAGCACAGGGGGCGGATGAAGCTTTCTTT. Translation: CASSAQGADEAFF. J is TRBJ1-1 and V is TRBV18; 9 bases are shared with TRBD1. This CDR3 is 13 amino acids long. CDR1 and CDR2 from the germline V gene are KGHSH and LQKENI. V lost 5 bases, J lost 7 bases, and 5 bases stayed unmatched. Drawing the rest from reference TRBV18 and TRBJ1-1, the complete variable domain is NAGVMQNPRHLVRRRGQEARLRCSPMKGHSHVYWYRQLPEEGLKFMVYLQKENIIDESGMPKERFSAEFPKEGPSILRIQQVVRGDSAAYFCASSAQGADEAFFGQGTRLTVV.

V usage is TRBV15 and J usage is TRBJ1-1; D call uncertain. Germline CDR1 is LNHNV and CDR2 is YYDKDF (reference sequence). The CDR3 has 14 amino acids. V lost 1 base to trimming and J lost 1 base, with 7 bases between them. The CDR3 sequence is CATSRVARNTEAFF. DNA of the CDR3: TGTGCCACCAGCAGAGTAGCAAGGAACACTGAAGCTTTCTTT.

V and J are TRBV7-9 and TRBJ1-1, with D unresolved. Trimming cost V 1 base and J 6 bases, with 12 bases left between them. Germline CDR1 is SEHNR and CDR2 is FQNEAQ (reference sequence). This CDR3 spans 14 amino acids. The DNA of the CDR3 is TGTGCCAGCAGCTTAGTTAGCGGTGTGGCTGAAGCTTTCTTT. Translation: CASSLVSGVAEAFF.

The chain couples TRBV6-1 to TRBJ2-1; D remains ambiguous. V was clipped by 2 bases and J by 8 bases, with 13 bases between them. Germline V lookup: CDR1 MNHNS, CDR2 SASEGT. The CDR3 consists of 14 residues. CDR3 protein: CASSETRLSYEQFF. CDR3 nucleotides: TGTGCCAGCAGTGAAACAAGGCTAAGCTATGAGCAGTTCTTC.

The rearrangement joins TRBV19 to TRBJ1-1; TRBD1 matches at 7 bases. The CDR3 is 16 residues long. Per the germline V gene, CDR1 is LNHDA and CDR2 is SQIVND (reference sequence). J was trimmed by 1 base and V by 5 bases; bases with no gene match: 10. The CDR3 here is CASSPYRGPPNTEAFF. DNA of the CDR3: TGTGCCAGTAGTCCCTACAGGGGACCACCGAACACTGAAGCTTTCTTT.